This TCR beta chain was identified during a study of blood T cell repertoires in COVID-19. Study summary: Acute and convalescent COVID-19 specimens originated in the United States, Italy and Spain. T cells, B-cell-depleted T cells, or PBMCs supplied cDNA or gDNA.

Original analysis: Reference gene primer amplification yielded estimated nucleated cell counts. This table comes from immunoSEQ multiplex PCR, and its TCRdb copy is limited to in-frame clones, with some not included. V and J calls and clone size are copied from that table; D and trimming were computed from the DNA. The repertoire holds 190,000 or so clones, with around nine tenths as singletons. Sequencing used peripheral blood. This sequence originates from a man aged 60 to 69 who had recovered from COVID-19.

The CDR3, as DNA: TGTGCCAGCAGCTTAACGGGCCAGGGATATGACGAGCAGTACTTC. Amino acid sequence: CASSLTGQGYDEQYF. The V and J genes are TRBV7-3 and TRBJ2-7; possibly TRBD1 for D (5 bases). CDR3 length: 15 residues. The ends were cut back, 0 bases at V and 5 bases at J, with 14 bases in the middle. Germline lookup yields CDR1 SGHTA and CDR2 FQGTGA. Together with reference TRBV7-3 and TRBJ2-7, the CDR3 gives the full variable domain: GAGVSQTPSNKVTEKGKYVELRCDPISGHTALYWYRQSLGQGPEFLIYFQGTGAADDSGLPNDRFFAVRPEGSVSTLKIQRTERGDSAVYLCASSLTGQGYDEQYFGPGTRLTVT.